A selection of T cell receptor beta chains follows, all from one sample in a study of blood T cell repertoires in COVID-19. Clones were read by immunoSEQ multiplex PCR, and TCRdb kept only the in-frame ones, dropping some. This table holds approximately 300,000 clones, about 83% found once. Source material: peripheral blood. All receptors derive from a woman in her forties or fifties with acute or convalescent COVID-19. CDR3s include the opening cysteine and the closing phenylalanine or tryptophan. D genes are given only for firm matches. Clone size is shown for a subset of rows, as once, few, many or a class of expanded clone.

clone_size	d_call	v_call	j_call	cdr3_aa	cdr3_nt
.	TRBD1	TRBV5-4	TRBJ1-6	CASSLGARGLTNSPLHF	TGTGCCAGCAGCTTGGGGGCGAGGGGGCTTACGAATTCACCCCTCCACTTT
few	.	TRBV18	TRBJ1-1	CASSPLGANTEAFF	TGTGCCAGCTCACCTTTGGGGGCAAACACTGAAGCTTTCTTT
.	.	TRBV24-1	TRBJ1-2	CATSDPRRRDGYTF	TGTGCCACCAGTGATCCCCGTCGTCGTGATGGCTACACCTTC
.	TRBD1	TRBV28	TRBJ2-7	CASSQITGTGLSEQYF	TGTGCCAGCAGTCAAATCACCGGGACAGGGTTAAGCGAGCAGTACTTC
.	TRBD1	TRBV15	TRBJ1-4	CATSASTGGSEKLFF	TGTGCCACCAGCGCCTCGACAGGGGGCTCTGAAAAACTGTTTTTT
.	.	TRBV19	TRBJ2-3	CASSNPRGAASSTDTQYF	TGTGCCAGTAGTAACCCCCGGGGGGCGGCCTCTAGCACAGATACGCAGTATTTT
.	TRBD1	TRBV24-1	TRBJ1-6	CATSDPVRDSYNSPLHF	TGTGCCACCAGTGACCCGGTGCGGGACAGCTATAATTCACCCCTCCACTTT
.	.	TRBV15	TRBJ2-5	CATSTGRGRGETQYF	TGTGCCACCAGCACTGGGCGGGGGAGGGGGGAGACCCAGTACTTC
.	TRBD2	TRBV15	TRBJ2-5	CATSRGSGSKETQYF	TGTGCCACCAGCAGAGGTAGCGGGAGTAAAGAGACCCAGTACTTC
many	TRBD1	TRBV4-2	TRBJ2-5	CASSQGQGSETQYF	TGTGCCAGCAGCCAGGGACAGGGGAGTGAGACCCAGTACTTC
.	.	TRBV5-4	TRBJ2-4	CASSPVAVGQKSKNIQYF	TGTGCCAGCAGCCCGGTGGCGGTCGGACAGAAAAGCAAAAACATTCAGTACTTC
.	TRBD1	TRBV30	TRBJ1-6	CACSTGTDSPLHF	TGTGCTTGCTCCACAGGGACAGATTCACCCCTCCACTTT
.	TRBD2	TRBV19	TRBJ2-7	CASSETSGFSYEQYF	TGTGCCAGTAGTGAGACTAGCGGTTTCTCCTACGAGCAGTACTTC
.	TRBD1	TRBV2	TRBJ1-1	CASSLDRGTEAFF	TGTGCCAGCAGTTTAGACAGGGGGACTGAAGCTTTCTTT
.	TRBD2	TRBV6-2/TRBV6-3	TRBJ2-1	CASSYSIRVAGQNEQFF	TGTGCCAGCAGTTACTCGATTCGGGTAGCGGGGCAAAATGAGCAGTTCTTC
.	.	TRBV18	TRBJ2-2	CASSRGTLNTGELFF	TGTGCCAGCTCACGCGGGACTCTGAACACCGGGGAGCTGTTTTTT
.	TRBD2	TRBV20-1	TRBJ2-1	CSASSLFLAGLYNEQFF	TGCAGTGCTAGTTCCCTGTTTCTAGCGGGGCTATACAATGAGCAGTTCTTC